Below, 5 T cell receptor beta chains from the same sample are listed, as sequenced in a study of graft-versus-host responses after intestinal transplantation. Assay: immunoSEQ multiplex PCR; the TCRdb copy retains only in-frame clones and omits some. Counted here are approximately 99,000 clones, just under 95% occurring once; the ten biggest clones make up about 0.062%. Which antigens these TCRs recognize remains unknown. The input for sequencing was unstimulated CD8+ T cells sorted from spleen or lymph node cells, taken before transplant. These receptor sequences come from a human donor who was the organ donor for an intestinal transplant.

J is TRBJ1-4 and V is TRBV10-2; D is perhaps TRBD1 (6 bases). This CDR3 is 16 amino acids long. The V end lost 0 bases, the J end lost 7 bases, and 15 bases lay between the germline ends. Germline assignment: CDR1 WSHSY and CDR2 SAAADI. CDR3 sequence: CASSESPQGITEKLFF. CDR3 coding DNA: TGCGCCAGCAGTGAGTCCCCCCAGGGGATTACTGAAAAACTGTTTTTT.

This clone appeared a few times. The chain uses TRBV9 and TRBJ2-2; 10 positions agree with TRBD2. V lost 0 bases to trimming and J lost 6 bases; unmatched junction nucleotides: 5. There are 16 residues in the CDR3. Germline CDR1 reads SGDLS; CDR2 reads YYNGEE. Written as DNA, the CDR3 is TGTGCCAGCAGCGTAGCAGCGGGAGGGAGGCCCGGGGAGCTGTTTTTT. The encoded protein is CASSVAAGGRPGELFF.

CDR3 in amino acids: CASKRTGGSSYNSPLHF. In DNA form, the CDR3 reads TGTGCCAGCAAACGGACAGGGGGGAGCTCCTATAATTCACCCCTCCACTTT. V usage is TRBV21-1 and J usage is TRBJ1-6; TRBD1, the D gene given by the table, was not confirmed from the DNA. TRBV21-1 is listed as a pseudogene. This CDR3 has 17 amino acids.

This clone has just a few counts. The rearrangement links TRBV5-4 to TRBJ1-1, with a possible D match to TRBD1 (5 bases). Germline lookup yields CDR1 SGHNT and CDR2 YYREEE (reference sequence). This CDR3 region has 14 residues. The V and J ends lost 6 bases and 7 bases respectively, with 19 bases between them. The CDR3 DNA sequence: TGTGCCAGCACCCGGCCCGACAGAGAGGTTGAAGCTTTCTTT. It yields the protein CASTRPDREVEAFF.

The CDR3 sequence is CASSLGDYGYTF. Written as DNA, the CDR3 is TGCGCCAGCAGCTTGGGAGACTATGGCTACACCTTC. The rearrangement joins TRBV5-1 to TRBJ1-2; the D is unclear. Germline V gene sequence: CDR1 SGHRS, CDR2 YFSETQ. The CDR3 consists of 12 residues. Trimming removed 0 bases from V and 3 bases from J, with 3 bases in between.